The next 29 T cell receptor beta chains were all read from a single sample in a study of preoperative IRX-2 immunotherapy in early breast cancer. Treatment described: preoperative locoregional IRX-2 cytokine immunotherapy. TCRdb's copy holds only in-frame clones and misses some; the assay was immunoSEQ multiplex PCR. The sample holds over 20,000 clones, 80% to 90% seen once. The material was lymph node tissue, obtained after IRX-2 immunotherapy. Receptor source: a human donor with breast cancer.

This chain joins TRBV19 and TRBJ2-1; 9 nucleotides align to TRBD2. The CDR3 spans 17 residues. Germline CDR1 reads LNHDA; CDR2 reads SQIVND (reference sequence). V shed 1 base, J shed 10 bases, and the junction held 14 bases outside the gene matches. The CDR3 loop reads CASSIGSGGPGRGEQFF. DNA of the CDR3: TGTGCCAGTAGTATAGGTAGCGGGGGCCCAGGCCGGGGCGAGCAGTTCTTC.

Here the CDR3 reads CASSYAGTVVNGANVLTF. DNA for the CDR3: TGCGCCAGCAGTTACGCCGGGACTGTCGTAAATGGGGCCAACGTCCTGACTTTC. The chain couples TRBV10-2 to TRBJ2-6; possible D gene TRBD2, 6 bases. The CDR3 loop spans 18 amino acids. Trimming shortened V by 5 bases and J by 3 bases, and 20 bases separated the two germline ends. Germline-derived CDR1 and CDR2 are WSHSY and SAAADI.

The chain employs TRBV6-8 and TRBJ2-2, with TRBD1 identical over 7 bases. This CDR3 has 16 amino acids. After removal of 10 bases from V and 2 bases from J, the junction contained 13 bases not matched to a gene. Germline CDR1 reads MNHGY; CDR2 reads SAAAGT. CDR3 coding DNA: TGTGCCACCACCCATTCCGGGACAGCAAACACCGGGGAGCTGTTTTTT. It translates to CATTHSGTANTGELFF.

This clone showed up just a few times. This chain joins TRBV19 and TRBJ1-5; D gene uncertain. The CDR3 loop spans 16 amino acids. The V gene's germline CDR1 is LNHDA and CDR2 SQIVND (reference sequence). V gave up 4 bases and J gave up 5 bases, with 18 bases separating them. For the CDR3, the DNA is TGTGCCAGTAGTACCGGAAACACATACTCCTATCAGCCCCAGCATTTT. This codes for CASSTGNTYSYQPQHF.

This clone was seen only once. The CDR3 DNA reads TGCGCCAGCAGCGTACTAGCGGGGGCTGGTGAGCAGTTCTTC. Residues: CASSVLAGAGEQFF. The chain uses TRBV10-2 and TRBJ2-1, with 11 nucleotides matching TRBD2. Unmatched junction bases numbered 7, after V lost 6 bases and J lost 9 bases. The CDR3 contains 14 residues. Per the germline V gene, CDR1 is WSHSY and CDR2 is SAAADI.

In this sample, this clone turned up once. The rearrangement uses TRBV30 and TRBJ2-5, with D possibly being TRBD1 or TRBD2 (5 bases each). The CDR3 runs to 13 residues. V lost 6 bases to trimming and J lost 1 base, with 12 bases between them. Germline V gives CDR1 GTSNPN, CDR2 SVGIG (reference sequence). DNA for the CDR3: TGTGCCTGCCCGGGACCCTCCCAAGAGACCCAGTACTTC. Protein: CACPGPSQETQYF.

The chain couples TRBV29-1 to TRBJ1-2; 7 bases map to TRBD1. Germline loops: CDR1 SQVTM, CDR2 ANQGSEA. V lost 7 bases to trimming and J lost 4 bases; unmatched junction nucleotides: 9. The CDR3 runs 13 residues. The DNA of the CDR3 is TGCAGCGGGGAGGGAGGGGGCGTCTATGGCTACACCTTC. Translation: CSGEGGGVYGYTF.

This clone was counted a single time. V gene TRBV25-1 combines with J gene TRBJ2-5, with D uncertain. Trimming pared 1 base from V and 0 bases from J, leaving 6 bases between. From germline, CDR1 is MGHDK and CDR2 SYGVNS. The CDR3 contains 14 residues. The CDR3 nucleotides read TGTGCCAGCAGTGAATTTGTGTACCAAGAGACCCAGTACTTC. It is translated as CASSEFVYQETQYF.

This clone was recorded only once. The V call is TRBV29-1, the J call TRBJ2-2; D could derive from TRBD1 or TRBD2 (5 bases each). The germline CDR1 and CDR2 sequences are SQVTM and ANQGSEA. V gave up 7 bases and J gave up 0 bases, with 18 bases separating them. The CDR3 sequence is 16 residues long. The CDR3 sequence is CSAEGAGSSNTGELFF. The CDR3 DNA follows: TGCAGCGCCGAAGGGGCAGGGAGTTCGAACACCGGGGAGCTGTTTTTT.

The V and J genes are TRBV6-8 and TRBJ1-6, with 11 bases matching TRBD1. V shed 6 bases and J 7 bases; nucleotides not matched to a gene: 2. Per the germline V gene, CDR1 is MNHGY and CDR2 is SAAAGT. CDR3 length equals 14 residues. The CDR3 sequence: CASSRDRGNSPLHF. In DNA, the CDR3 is TGTGCCAGCAGCCGGGACAGGGGGAATTCACCCCTCCACTTT.

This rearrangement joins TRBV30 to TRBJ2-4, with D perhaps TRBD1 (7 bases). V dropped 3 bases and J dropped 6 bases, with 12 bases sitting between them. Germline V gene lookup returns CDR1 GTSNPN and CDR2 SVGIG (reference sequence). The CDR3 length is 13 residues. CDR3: CAWRSEGANIQYF. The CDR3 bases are TGTGCCTGGAGGTCGGAGGGGGCAAACATTCAGTACTTC.

The CDR3 loop is CASSPVSSAEAFF. DNA for the CDR3: TGTGCCAGCTCACCAGTATCTTCAGCTGAAGCTTTCTTT. The chain carries TRBV18 and TRBJ1-1, with D unclear. V was shortened by 2 bases and J by 6 bases, with 10 bases between the two germline ends. The CDR3 totals 13 residues. Germline V gene data show CDR1 as KGHSH and CDR2 as LQKENI.

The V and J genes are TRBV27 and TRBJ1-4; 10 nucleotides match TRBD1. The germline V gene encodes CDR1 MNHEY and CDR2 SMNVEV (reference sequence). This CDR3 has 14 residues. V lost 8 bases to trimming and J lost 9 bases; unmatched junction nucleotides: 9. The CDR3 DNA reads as TGTGCCAGCCGTCCCGGGACAGGGGAGAAAAAACTGTTTTTT. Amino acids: CASRPGTGEKKLFF.

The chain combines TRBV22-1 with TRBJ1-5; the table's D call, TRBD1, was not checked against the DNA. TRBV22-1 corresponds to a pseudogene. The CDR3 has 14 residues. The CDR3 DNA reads TGTGCCAGCAGTCCAGGGGAGAGGAACCAGCCCCAGCATTTT. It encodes CASSPGERNQPQHF.

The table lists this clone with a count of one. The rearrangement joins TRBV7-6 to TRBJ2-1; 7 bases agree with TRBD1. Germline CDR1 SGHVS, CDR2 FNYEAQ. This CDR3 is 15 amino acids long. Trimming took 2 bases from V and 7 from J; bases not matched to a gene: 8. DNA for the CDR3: TGTGCCAGCAGCTTAAGGGGGCAGGGGTTGAATGAGCAGTTCTTC. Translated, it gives CASSLRGQGLNEQFF.

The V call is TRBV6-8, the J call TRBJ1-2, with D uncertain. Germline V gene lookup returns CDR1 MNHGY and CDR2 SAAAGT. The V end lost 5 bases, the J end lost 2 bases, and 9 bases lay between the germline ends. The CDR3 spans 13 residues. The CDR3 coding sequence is TGTGCCAGCAGTGAGCAGATAAACTATGGCTACACCTTC. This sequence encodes CASSEQINYGYTF.

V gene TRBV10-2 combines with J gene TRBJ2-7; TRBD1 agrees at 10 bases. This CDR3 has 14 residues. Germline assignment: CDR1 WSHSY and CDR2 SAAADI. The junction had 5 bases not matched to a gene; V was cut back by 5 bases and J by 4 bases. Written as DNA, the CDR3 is TGCGCCAGCAGTAATAGACAGGGGGCATACGAGCAGTACTTC. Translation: CASSNRQGAYEQYF.

This CDR3 is CASSTRVNSPLHF. CDR3 DNA: TGTGCCAGCAGTACCAGAGTTAATTCACCCCTCCACTTT. The chain is built from TRBV6-8 and TRBJ1-6; no definite D call. Trimming removed 5 bases from V and 6 bases from J, with 8 bases in between. This CDR3 region has 13 residues. Germline assignment: CDR1 MNHGY and CDR2 SAAAGT.

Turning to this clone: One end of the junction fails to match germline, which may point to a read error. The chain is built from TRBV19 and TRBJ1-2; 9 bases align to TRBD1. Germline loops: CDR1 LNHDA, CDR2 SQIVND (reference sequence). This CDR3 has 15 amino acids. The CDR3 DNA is TGTGCCAGTAGTCTAAGGAGGGACAGGGCCTATAGCTACACCTTC. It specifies CASSLRRDRAYSYTF.

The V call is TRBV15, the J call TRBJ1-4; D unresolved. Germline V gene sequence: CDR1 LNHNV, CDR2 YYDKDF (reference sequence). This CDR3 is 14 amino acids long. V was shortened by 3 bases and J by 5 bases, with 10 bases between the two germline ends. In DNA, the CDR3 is TGTGCCACCAGCAGTCGAGGCGCAAATGAAAAACTGTTTTTT. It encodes CATSSRGANEKLFF.

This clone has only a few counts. CDR3 DNA sequence: TGTGCCAGCACACTGGGGAGCGGGGGGTCCTGGGCTGAGCAGTTCTTC. Amino acids: CASTLGSGGSWAEQFF. The V and J genes are TRBV11-3 and TRBJ2-1; 9 bases match TRBD2. Germline assignment: CDR1 SGHNT and CDR2 YENEEA. The CDR3 is 16 residues long. The junction had 16 bases not matched to a gene; V was cut back by 7 bases and J by 9 bases.

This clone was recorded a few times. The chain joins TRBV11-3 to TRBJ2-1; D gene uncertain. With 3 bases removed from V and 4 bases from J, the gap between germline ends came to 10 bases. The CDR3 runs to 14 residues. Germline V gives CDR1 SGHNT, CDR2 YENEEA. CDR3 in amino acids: CASSLKQGYNEQFF. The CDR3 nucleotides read TGTGCCAGCAGCTTGAAGCAAGGGTACAATGAGCAGTTCTTC.

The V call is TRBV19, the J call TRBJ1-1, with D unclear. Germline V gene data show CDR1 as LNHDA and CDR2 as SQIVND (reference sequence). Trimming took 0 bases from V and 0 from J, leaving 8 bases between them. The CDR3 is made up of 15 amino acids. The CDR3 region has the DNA TGTGCCAGTAGTATAGATTCAGTCATGAACACTGAAGCTTTCTTT. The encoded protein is CASSIDSVMNTEAFF.

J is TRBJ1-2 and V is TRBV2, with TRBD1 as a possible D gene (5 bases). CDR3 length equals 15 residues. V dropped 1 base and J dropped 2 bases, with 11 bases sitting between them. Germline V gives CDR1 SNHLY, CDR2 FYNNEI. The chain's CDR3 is CASSEGQPGNYGYTF. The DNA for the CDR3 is TGTGCCAGCAGTGAAGGACAGCCAGGGAACTATGGCTACACCTTC.

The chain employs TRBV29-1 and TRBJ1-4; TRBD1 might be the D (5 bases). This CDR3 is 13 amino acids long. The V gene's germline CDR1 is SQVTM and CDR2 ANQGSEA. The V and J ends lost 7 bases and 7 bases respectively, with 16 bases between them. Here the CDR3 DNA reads TGCAGCGCCCAGGGCGGGCTCGGTGAAAAACTGTTTTTT. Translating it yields CSAQGGLGEKLFF. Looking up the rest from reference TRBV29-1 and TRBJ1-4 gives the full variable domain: SAVISQKPSRDICQRGTSLTIQCQVDSQVTMMFWYRQQPGQSLTLIATANQGSEATYESGFVIDKFPISRPNLTFSTLTVSNMSPEDSSIYLCSAQGGLGEKLFFGSGTQLSVL.

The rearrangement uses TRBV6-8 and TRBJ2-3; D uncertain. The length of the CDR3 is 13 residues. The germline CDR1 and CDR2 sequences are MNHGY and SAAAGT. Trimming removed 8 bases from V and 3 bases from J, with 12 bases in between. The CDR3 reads CASYVAATDTQYF. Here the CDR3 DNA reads TGTGCCAGCTACGTGGCAGCTACAGATACGCAGTATTTT.

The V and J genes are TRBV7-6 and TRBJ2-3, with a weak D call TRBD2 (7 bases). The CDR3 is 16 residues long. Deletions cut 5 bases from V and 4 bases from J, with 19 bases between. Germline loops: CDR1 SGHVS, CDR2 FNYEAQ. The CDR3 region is CASSAGGGGGADTQYF. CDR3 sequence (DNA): TGTGCCAGCAGCGCCGGTGGGGGGGGCGGTGCAGATACGCAGTATTTT.

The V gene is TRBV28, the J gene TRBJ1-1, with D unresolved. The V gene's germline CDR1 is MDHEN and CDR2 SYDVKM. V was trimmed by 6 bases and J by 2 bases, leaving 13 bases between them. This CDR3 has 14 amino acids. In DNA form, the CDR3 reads TGTGCCAGCAGACCCCACGGCGGAAACACTGAAGCTTTCTTT. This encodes CASRPHGGNTEAFF.

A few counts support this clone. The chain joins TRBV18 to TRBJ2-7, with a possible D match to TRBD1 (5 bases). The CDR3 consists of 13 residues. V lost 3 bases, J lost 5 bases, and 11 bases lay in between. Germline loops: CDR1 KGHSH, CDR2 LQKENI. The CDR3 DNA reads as TGTGCCAGCTCACCCTCAAGGGGAAACGAGCAGTACGTC. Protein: CASSPSRGNEQYV.